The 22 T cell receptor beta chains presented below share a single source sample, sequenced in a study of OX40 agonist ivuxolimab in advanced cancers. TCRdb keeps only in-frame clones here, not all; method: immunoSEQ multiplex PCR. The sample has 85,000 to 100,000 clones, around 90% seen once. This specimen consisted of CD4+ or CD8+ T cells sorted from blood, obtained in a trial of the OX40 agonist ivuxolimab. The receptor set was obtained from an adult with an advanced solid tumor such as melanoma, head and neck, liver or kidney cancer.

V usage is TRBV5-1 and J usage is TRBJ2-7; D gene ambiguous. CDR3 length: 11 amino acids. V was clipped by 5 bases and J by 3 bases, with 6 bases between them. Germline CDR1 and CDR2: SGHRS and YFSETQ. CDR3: CASRLNYEQYF. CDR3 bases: TGCGCCAGCAGACTAAACTACGAGCAGTACTTC.

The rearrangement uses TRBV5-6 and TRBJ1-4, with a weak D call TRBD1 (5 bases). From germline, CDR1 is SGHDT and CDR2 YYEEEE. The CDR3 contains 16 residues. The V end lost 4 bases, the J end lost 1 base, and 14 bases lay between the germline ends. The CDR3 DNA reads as TGTGCCAGCAGCCCGACTGGGGCAGAAACTAATGAAAAACTGTTTTTT. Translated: CASSPTGAETNEKLFF.

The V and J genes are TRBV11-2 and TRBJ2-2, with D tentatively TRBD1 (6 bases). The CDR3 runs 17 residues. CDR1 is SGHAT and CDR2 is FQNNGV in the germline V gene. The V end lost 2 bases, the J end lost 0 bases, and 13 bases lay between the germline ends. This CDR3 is CASSLRDRRTNTGELFF. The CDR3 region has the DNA TGTGCCAGCAGCTTAAGAGACAGGAGAACGAACACCGGGGAGCTGTTTTTT.

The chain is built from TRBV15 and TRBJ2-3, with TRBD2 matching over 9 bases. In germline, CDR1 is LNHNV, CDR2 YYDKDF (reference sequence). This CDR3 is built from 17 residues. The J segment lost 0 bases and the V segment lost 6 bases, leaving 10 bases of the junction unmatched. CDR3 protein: CATRPGELAGSTDTQYF. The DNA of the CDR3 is TGTGCCACCAGACCTGGGGAACTAGCGGGTAGCACAGATACGCAGTATTTT. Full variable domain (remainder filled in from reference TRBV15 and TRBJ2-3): DAMVIQNPRYQVTQFGKPVTLSCSQTLNHNVMYWYQQKSSQAPKLLFHYYDKDFNNEADTPDNFQSRRPNTSFCFLDIRSPGLGDTAMYLCATRPGELAGSTDTQYFGPGTRLTVL.

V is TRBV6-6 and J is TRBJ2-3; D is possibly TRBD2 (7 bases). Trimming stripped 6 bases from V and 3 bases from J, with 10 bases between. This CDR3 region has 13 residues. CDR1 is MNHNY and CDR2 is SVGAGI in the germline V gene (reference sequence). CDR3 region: CASSRGATDTQYF. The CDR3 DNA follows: TGTGCCAGCAGCCGGGGGGCGACAGATACGCAGTATTTT.

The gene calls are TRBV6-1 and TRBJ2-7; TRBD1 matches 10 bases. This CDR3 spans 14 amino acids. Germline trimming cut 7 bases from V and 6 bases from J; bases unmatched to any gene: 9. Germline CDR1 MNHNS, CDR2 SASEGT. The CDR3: CASILSGTGAEQYF. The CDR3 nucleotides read TGTGCCAGCATCCTAAGTGGGACAGGGGCCGAGCAGTACTTC.

CDR3 sequence (DNA): TGTGCCAGTAGTATAGATAACAGGGAGGGCACTGAAGCTTTCTTT. Residues: CASSIDNREGTEAFF. V gene TRBV19 combines with J gene TRBJ1-1; the D gene is possibly TRBD1 (6 bases). Germline V CDR1 and CDR2: LNHDA, SQIVND (reference sequence). Trimming pared 0 bases from V and 4 bases from J, leaving 12 bases between. The CDR3 consists of 15 residues.

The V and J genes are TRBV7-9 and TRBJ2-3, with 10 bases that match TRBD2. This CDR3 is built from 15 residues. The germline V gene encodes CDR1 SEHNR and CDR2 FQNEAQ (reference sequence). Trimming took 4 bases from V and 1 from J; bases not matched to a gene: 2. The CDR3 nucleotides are TGTGCCAGCAGCTCCGGACTAGCGGGCACAGATACGCAGTATTTT. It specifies CASSSGLAGTDTQYF. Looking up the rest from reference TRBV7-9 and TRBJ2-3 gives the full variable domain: DTGVSQNPRHKITKRGQNVTFRCDPISEHNRLYWYRQTLGQGPEFLTYFQNEAQLEKSRLLSDRFSAERPKGSFSTLEIQRTEQGDSAMYLCASSSGLAGTDTQYFGPGTRLTVL.

The CDR3 sequence: CASRTEVGGGEKLFF. The DNA for the CDR3 is TGTGCCAGCAGGACAGAGGTAGGAGGTGGTGAAAAACTGTTTTTT. The chain recombines TRBV6-1 with TRBJ1-4; D is perhaps TRBD1 (5 bases). Per the germline V gene, CDR1 is MNHNS and CDR2 is SASEGT. The CDR3 is 15 residues long. The V end lost 6 bases, the J end lost 7 bases, and 18 bases lay between the germline ends.

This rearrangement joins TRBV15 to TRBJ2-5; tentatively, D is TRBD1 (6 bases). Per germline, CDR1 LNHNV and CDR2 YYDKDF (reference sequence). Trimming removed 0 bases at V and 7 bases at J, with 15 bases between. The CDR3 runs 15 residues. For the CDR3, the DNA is TGTGCCACCAGCAGAGATGCTTGGGGGCTGGGGACCCAGTACTTC. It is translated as CATSRDAWGLGTQYF.

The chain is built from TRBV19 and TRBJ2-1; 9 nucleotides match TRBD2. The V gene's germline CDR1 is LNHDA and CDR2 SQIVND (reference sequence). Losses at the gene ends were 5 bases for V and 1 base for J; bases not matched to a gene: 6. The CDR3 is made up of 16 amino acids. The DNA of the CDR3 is TGTGCCAGTAGTGTCCTAGCGGGGAATTCCTACAATGAGCAGTTCTTC. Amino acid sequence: CASSVLAGNSYNEQFF.

CDR3 nucleotides: TGTGCCAGCAGGCCGACGCCCGGCTATGGGCAGTACTTC. Translation gives CASRPTPGYGQYF. The chain is built from TRBV7-2 and TRBJ2-7; no clear D. V gave up 6 bases and J gave up 9 bases, with 18 bases separating them. Germline CDR1 and CDR2: SGHTA and FQGNSA. This CDR3 is 13 amino acids long.

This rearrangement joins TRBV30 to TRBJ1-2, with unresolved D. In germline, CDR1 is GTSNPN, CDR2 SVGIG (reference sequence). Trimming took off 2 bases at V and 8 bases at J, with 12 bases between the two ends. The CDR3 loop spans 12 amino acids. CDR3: CAWSPPQGGYTF. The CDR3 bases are TGTGCCTGGAGTCCTCCACAAGGGGGCTACACCTTC. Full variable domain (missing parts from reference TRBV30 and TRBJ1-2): SQTIHQWPATLVQPVGSPLSLECTVEGTSNPNLYWYRQAAGRGLQLLFYSVGIGQISSEVPQNLSASRPQDRQFILSSKKLLLSDSGFYLCAWSPPQGGYTFGSGTRLTVV.

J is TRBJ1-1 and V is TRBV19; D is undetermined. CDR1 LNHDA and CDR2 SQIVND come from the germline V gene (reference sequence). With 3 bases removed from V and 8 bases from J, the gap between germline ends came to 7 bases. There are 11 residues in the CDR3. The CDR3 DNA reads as TGTGCCAGTAGTATGGCAGGCGAAGCTTTCTTT. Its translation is CASSMAGEAFF.

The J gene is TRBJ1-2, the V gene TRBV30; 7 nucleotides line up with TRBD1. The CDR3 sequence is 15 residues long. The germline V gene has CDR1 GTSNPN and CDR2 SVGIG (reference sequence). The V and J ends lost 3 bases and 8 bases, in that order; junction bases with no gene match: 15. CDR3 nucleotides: TGTGCCTGGAGCCCCCGGGACAGAAGTCCTAAAGGCTACACCTTC. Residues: CAWSPRDRSPKGYTF.

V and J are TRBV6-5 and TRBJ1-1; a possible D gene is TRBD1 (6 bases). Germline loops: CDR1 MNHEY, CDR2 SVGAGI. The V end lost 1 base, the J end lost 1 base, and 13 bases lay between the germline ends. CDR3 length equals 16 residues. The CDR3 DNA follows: TGTGCCAGCAGTTACTTTGGACAGACGAAGAACACTGAAGCTTTCTTT. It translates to CASSYFGQTKNTEAFF.

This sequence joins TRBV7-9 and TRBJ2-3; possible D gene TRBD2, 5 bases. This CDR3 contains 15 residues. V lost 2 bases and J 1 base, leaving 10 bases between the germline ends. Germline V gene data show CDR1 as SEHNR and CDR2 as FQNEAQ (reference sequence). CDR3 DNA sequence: TGTGCCAGCAGCTTAAGGCGGGTGGGCACAGATACGCAGTATTTT. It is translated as CASSLRRVGTDTQYF.

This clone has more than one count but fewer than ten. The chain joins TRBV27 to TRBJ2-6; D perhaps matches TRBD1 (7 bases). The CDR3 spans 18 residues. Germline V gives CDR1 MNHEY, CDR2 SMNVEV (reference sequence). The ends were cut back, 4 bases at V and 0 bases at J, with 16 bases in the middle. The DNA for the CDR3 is TGTGCCAGCAGTTCCCCGCCAGGGGGGAGCTCTGGGGCCAACGTCCTGACTTTC. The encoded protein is CASSSPPGGSSGANVLTF.

DNA for the CDR3: TGTGCCTGGTCCGAAGGACCAAGCAATCAGCCCCAGCATTTT. It yields the protein CAWSEGPSNQPQHF. The chain employs TRBV30 and TRBJ1-5; D is ambiguous. Germline V gene lookup returns CDR1 GTSNPN and CDR2 SVGIG (reference sequence). V lost 5 bases to trimming and J lost 1 base, with 12 bases between them. The CDR3 consists of 14 residues.

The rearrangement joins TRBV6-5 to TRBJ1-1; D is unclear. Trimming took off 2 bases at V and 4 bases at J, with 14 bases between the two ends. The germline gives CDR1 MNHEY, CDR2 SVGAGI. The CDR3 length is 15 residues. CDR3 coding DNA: TGTGCCAGCAGTTACAACGGGCTCGCAGGCACTGAAGCTTTCTTT. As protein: CASSYNGLAGTEAFF.

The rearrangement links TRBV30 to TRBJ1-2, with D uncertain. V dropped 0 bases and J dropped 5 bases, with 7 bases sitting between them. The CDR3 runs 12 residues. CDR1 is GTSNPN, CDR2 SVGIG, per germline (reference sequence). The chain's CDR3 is CAWSVRGYGYTF. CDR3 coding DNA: TGTGCCTGGAGTGTACGGGGTTATGGCTACACCTTC.

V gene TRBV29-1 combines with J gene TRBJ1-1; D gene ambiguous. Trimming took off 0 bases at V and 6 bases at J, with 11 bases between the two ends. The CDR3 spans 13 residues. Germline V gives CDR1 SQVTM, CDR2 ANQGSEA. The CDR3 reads CSVEDLEGAEAFF. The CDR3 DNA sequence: TGCAGCGTTGAAGATTTAGAGGGCGCTGAAGCTTTCTTT.